This T cell receptor beta chain is drawn from a study of T-cell reconstitution after alpha-beta-depleted transplantation in children. Unique molecular identifiers were incorporated when the TCRbeta library was constructed. MiXCR, applied by TCRdb to the PCR reads, yields one record per CDR3 protein. The sample lists 500,000 to 650,000 distinct CDR3 sequences, over 10% seen once, with 2% to 2.5% in the top ten. Trimming cost V 6 bases and J 1 base, with 7 bases left between them. This CDR3 comprises 12 residues. CDR1 is MNHEY and CDR2 is SVGAGI in the germline V gene. Regarding this clonotype: Its target is unknown.

Study-level results: Counts and diversity of T cells one year after transplant came mostly from newly produced T cells. Some patients showed high day-60 TCRbeta diversity, which derived from surviving recipient T cells and thymic progenitors. In patients about two months after transplant, alpha-beta T cells reportedly arose from several hundred expanded graft clones.

The sequence derives from a male patient younger than 18 who had a stem cell transplant for acute myeloid leukemia, so the T cells may come from the graft donor. The starting material was PBMCs, mostly from graft donor cells, obtained 360 days after TCRalphabeta/CD19-depleted stem cell transplant. The V call is TRBV6-5, the J call TRBJ2-7; D uncertain. The CDR3 is CASRVHSYEQYF. In DNA, the CDR3 is TGTGCCAGCAGGGTTCATTCCTACGAGCAGTACTTC.